Each of the 2 T cell receptor beta chains below was sequenced from the same sample in a study of T cells in tumors after PD-1 blockade. Measured with immunoSEQ multiplex PCR; TCRdb has only the in-frame clones, and not every one. The table includes 5,000 or so clones, approximately 74% detected once. The sequences come from tumor tissue, collected before anti-PD-1 treatment. These receptors all stem from a human donor with basal cell carcinoma.

The chain uses TRBV7-6 and TRBJ2-1, with D unresolved. The CDR3 consists of 15 residues. CDR1 SGHVS and CDR2 FNYEAQ come from the germline V gene. With 4 bases removed from V and 0 bases from J, the gap between germline ends came to 10 bases. CDR3 sequence (DNA): TGTGCCAGCAGCTCCGCACCGAGCTCCTACAATGAGCAGTTCTTC. It is translated as CASSSAPSSYNEQFF.

The J gene is TRBJ1-4, the V gene TRBV5-6; D might be TRBD1 (6 bases). Trimming cost V 3 bases and J 11 bases, with 14 bases left between them. The CDR3 is 13 amino acids. The germline V gene encodes CDR1 SGHDT and CDR2 YYEEEE. As DNA, the CDR3 is TGTGCCAGCAGCTGGAGACAGGACGTGAAACTGTTTTTT. Encoded protein: CASSWRQDVKLFF.